This note documents a single TCR beta chain sequence. In the source study's methods: Quantification of nucleated cells was approximated via reference gene primer amplification. The table came from immunoSEQ multiplex PCR; TCRdb's copy has only in-frame clones and leaves some out. The V and J calls and clone size are taken from that table; D and trimming were inferred from the DNA. The sample includes about 30,000 clones, roughly 80% of them seen just once. From germline, CDR1 is SGHTA and CDR2 FQGNSA. This CDR3 contains 17 residues. V trimming: 6 bases; J trimming: 7 bases; junction bases outside the gene matches: 15. This sample is drawn from a study of blood T cell repertoires in COVID-19. Study summary: COVID-19 samples from acute and convalescent phases originated in the United States, Italy and Spain. PBMCs, B-cell-depleted T cells, or T cells were the source of the cDNA or gDNA that made up the material.

Sequenced sample: peripheral blood. This receptor was obtained from a human donor in a cohort sampled during active COVID-19. The V gene is TRBV7-2, the J gene TRBJ2-2, with TRBD2 matching 9 bases. CDR3 nucleotide sequence: TGTGCCAGCAGTCCTCCTCCCGAGCGGGAGGTTATCGGGGAGCTGTTTTTT. It codes for CASSPPPEREVIGELFF.